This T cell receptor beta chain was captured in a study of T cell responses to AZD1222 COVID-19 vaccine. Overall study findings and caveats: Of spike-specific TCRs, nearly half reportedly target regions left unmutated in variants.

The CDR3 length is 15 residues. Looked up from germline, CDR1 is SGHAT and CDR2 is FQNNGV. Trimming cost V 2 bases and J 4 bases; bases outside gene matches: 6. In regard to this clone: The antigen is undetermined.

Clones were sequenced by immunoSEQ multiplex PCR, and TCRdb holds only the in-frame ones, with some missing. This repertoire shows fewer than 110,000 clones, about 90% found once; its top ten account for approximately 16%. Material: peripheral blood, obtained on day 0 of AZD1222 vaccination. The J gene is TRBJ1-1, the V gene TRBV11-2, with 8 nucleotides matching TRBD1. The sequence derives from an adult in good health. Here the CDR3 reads CASSLQGTGSTEAFF. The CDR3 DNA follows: TGTGCCAGCAGCTTACAAGGGACAGGCAGCACTGAAGCTTTCTTT. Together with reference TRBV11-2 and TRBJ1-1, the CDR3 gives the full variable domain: EAGVAQSPRYKIIEKRQSVAFWCNPISGHATLYWYQQILGQGPKLLIQFQNNGVVDDSQLPKDRFSAERLKGVDSTLKIQPAKLEDSAVYLCASSLQGTGSTEAFFGQGTRLTVV.